This passage covers 18 T cell receptor beta chains from one sample sequenced in a study of shared clonotypes between healthy human individuals. Measured with immunoSEQ multiplex PCR; TCRdb has only the in-frame clones, and not every one. The data show about 470,000 clones, around 79% seen once. The sample consisted of PBMCs. The receptors were gathered from a woman in her forties in good health. Some clones in this sample may be carry-over from other donors' samples.

The rearrangement uses TRBV28 and TRBJ2-2, with 12 bases that match TRBD2. There are 19 residues in the CDR3. Germline V gives CDR1 MDHEN, CDR2 SYDVKM. V was clipped by 6 bases and J by 4 bases; unmatched bases: 15. CDR3 sequence: CASSLPRLAGAWGTGELFF. CDR3 bases: TGTGCCAGCAGCCTTCCCCGACTAGCGGGAGCATGGGGCACCGGGGAGCTGTTTTTT.

The chain uses TRBV13 and TRBJ1-2; D is unclear. V lost 0 bases to trimming and J lost 5 bases, with 7 bases between them. Germline-derived CDR1 and CDR2 are PRHDT and FYEKMQ (reference sequence). The CDR3 loop spans 13 amino acids. CDR3 sequence (DNA): TGTGCCAGCAGCTTAGGGACGGTTTATGGCTACACCTTC. It codes for CASSLGTVYGYTF. Using reference TRBV13 and TRBJ1-2 for the parts outside the CDR3, the full variable domain is AAGVIQSPRHLIKEKRETATLKCYPIPRHDTVYWYQQGPGQDPQFLISFYEKMQSDKGSIPDRFSAQQFSDYHSELNMSSLELGDSALYFCASSLGTVYGYTFGSGTRLTVV.

This clone has just a few counts. A read error is likely here: a far larger clone is one base away. The chain combines TRBV28 with TRBJ2-3; D is undetermined. This CDR3 contains 15 residues. Germline V gene sequence: CDR1 MDHEN, CDR2 SYDVKM. The V gene lost 5 bases and the J gene lost 7 bases, with 19 bases spanning the gap. CDR3 residues: CASSLTAQVRNTQYF. The CDR3 DNA is TGTGCCAGCAGTCTTACGGCCCAAGTCCGCAATACGCAGTATTTT.

V usage is TRBV4-1 and J usage is TRBJ2-5; 11 positions match TRBD2. Per germline, CDR1 MGHRA and CDR2 YSYEKL. With 1 base clipped from V and 1 base from J, the junction kept 20 bases outside the gene matches. This CDR3 is built from 22 residues. For the CDR3, the DNA is TGCGCCAGCAGCCAAGTGTCTACCTTTGGGCTAGCGGGAGGACTCCTCCAAGAGACCCAGTACTTC. Its protein is CASSQVSTFGLAGGLLQETQYF.

The chain links TRBV30 to TRBJ2-7, with TRBD1 identical over 7 bases. V was pared by 2 bases and J by 3 bases, with 4 bases of the junction left unmatched. CDR3 size: 13 residues. Germline values: CDR1 GTSNPN, CDR2 SVGIG (reference sequence). The CDR3 DNA reads as TGTGCCTGGAGTAGGGACAGAAGCTACGAGCAGTACTTC. Amino acids: CAWSRDRSYEQYF.

CDR3 protein: CAISDGFGTGHTEAFF. The CDR3 DNA reads TGTGCCATCAGTGACGGTTTCGGGACAGGGCACACTGAAGCTTTCTTT. The chain is built from TRBV10-3 and TRBJ1-1; TRBD1 aligns across 9 bases. J lost 3 bases, V lost 3 bases, and 8 bases had no gene match. Germline V gives CDR1 ENHRY, CDR2 SYGVKD. This CDR3 contains 16 residues.

V gene TRBV25-1 combines with J gene TRBJ1-2; D possibly corresponds to TRBD1 (5 bases). There are 14 residues in the CDR3. V was shortened by 3 bases and J by 2 bases, with 10 bases between the two germline ends. From germline, CDR1 is MGHDK and CDR2 SYGVNS. As DNA, the CDR3 is TGTGCCAGCAGTGATATCGGGGCGAACTATGGCTACACCTTC. Its translation is CASSDIGANYGYTF.

This clone has at least ten counts. The V gene is TRBV7-2, the J gene TRBJ2-7, with no clear D. Germline V CDR1 and CDR2: SGHTA, FQGNSA. The CDR3 contains 13 residues. The V end was cut by 3 bases, the J end by 6 bases, with 12 bases between. The DNA for the CDR3 is TGTGCCAGCAGCTTGGGTTGGTTGGGCGAGCAGTACTTC. Translating it yields CASSLGWLGEQYF.

The chain is built from TRBV5-1 and TRBJ2-7; D is unresolved. This CDR3 is 14 amino acids long. The germline V and J ends were trimmed by 4 bases and 7 bases, with 18 bases remaining between them. Germline CDR1 reads SGHRS; CDR2 reads YFSETQ. The CDR3 loop reads CASSAPSRNGEQYF. CDR3 in DNA: TGCGCCAGCAGCGCCCCCTCTAGGAATGGTGAGCAGTACTTC. The entire variable domain, with the rest obtained from reference TRBV5-1 and TRBJ2-7, is as follows: KAGVTQTPRYLIKTRGQQVTLSCSPISGHRSVSWYQQTPGQGLQFLFEYFSETQRNKGNFPGRFSGRQFSNSRSEMNVSTLELGDSALYLCASSAPSRNGEQYFGPGTRLTVT.

The J gene is TRBJ2-3, the V gene TRBV4-2, with TRBD2 matching over 12 bases. This CDR3 is built from 17 residues. Germline CDR1 is LGHNA and CDR2 is YNFKEQ. The junction had 6 bases not matched to a gene; V was cut back by 3 bases and J by 2 bases. CDR3 bases: TGTGCCAGCAGCCAGTCCACTAGCGGGAGGAACACAGATACGCAGTATTTT. Translating gives CASSQSTSGRNTDTQYF.

This clone was detected once. It differs at one base from a far larger clone, so likely a read error. The chain uses TRBV28 and TRBJ2-7; D not resolved. From germline, CDR1 is MDHEN and CDR2 SYDVKM. V was cut by 3 bases and J by 2 bases, with 2 bases left in between. The CDR3 is 11 amino acids. CDR3 protein: CASSFPYEQYF. The CDR3 DNA is TGTGCCAGCAGTTTCCCCTACGAGCAGTACTTC.

This clone was observed a single time. This chain joins TRBV7-9 and TRBJ2-1; weak D call: TRBD2 (6 bases). V shed 1 base and J shed 0 bases, with 10 bases lying between them. CDR1 is SEHNR and CDR2 is FQNEAQ in the germline V gene (reference sequence). This CDR3 is 16 amino acids long. The CDR3 loop is CASSLDVRDSYNEQFF. The CDR3 region has the DNA TGTGCCAGCAGCTTAGATGTGCGGGACTCCTACAATGAGCAGTTCTTC.

The rearrangement uses TRBV5-1 and TRBJ1-1; possible D gene TRBD1, 6 bases. CDR1 is SGHRS, CDR2 YFSETQ, per germline. V lost 3 bases and J 5 bases, leaving 14 bases between the germline ends. The CDR3 loop spans 14 amino acids. The CDR3 nucleotides read TGCGCCAGCAGCTATGGGGGCGTGGGGACTGAAGCTTTCTTT. It encodes CASSYGGVGTEAFF.

Remarks on this clone: Different DNA sequences within this sample yield the same CDR3. The J gene is TRBJ1-1, the V gene TRBV6-1; maybe TRBD1 (5 bases). The CDR3 spans 13 residues. The germline gives CDR1 MNHNS, CDR2 SASEGT. The V and J ends lost 6 bases and 2 bases respectively, with 10 bases between them. The CDR3 coding sequence is TGTGCCAGCAGCGCCAGGGAAAACACTGAAGCTTTCTTT. It yields the protein CASSARENTEAFF.

This clone was found once. CDR3 amino acids: CASRLASSGNTIYF. In DNA form, the CDR3 reads TGTGCCAGCAGACTCGCCAGCTCTGGAAACACCATATATTTT. The V and J genes are TRBV28 and TRBJ1-3; D not certain. Germline V gene lookup returns CDR1 MDHEN and CDR2 SYDVKM. This CDR3 is 14 amino acids long. Deletions cut 6 bases from V and 0 bases from J, with 9 bases between.

The chain has TRBV10-1 and TRBJ2-2; the D is unclear. Trimming removed 4 bases from V and 5 bases from J, with 8 bases in between. The CDR3 consists of 13 residues. Germline V gene lookup returns CDR1 WNHNN and CDR2 SYGVQD (reference sequence). The CDR3 DNA reads as TGCGCCAGCAGTGTTTTGGAAACCGGGGAGCTGTTTTTT. Amino acids: CASSVLETGELFF.

V is TRBV19 and J is TRBJ2-7; weak D call: TRBD2 (5 bases). Germline lookup yields CDR1 LNHDA and CDR2 SQIVND (reference sequence). The CDR3 loop spans 16 amino acids. V lost 0 bases, J lost 4 bases, and 16 bases lay in between. The DNA of the CDR3 is TGTGCCAGTAGTATAGATGGCCTAGCTGGAAAATACGAGCAGTACTTC. Translation: CASSIDGLAGKYEQYF. The full variable domain, completed using reference TRBV19 and TRBJ2-7, is DGGITQSPKYLFRKEGQNVTLSCEQNLNHDAMYWYRQDPGQGLRLIYYSQIVNDFQKGDIAEGYSVSREKKESFPLTVTSAQKNPTAFYLCASSIDGLAGKYEQYFGPGTRLTVT.

The rearrangement joins TRBV6-6 to TRBJ2-1, with D perhaps matching TRBD2 (6 bases). This CDR3 is 14 amino acids long. Per germline, CDR1 MNHNY and CDR2 SVGAGI (reference sequence). V lost 2 bases to trimming and J lost 6 bases, with 11 bases between them. As DNA, the CDR3 is TGTGCCAGCAGTTACCGCGGGACTCCCAATGAGCAGTTCTTC. Protein sequence: CASSYRGTPNEQFF.